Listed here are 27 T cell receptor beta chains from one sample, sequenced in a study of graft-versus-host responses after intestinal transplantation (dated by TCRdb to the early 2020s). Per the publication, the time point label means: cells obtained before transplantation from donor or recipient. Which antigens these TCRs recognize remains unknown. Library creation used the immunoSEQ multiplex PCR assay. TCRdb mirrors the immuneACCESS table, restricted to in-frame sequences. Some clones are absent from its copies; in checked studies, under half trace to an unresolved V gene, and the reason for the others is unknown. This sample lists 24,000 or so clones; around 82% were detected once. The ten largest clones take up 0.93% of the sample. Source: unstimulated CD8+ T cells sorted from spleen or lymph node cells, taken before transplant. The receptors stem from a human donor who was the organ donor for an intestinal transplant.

CDR3 residues: CASSQAGTSGRAEFF. The CDR3 region has the DNA TGCGCCAGCAGCCAAGCCGGGACTAGCGGGAGGGCCGAGTTCTTC. The chain joins TRBV4-1 to TRBJ2-1, with 16 bases fitting TRBD2. After removal of 1 base from V and 14 bases from J, the junction contained 5 bases not matched to a gene. This CDR3 region has 15 residues. In germline, CDR1 is MGHRA, CDR2 YSYEKL.

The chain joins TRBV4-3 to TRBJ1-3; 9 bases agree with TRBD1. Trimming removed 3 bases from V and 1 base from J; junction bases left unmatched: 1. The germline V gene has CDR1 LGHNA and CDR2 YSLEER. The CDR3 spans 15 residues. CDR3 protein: CASSQGTGSGNTIYF. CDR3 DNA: TGCGCCAGCAGCCAGGGGACAGGGTCTGGAAACACCATATATTTT.

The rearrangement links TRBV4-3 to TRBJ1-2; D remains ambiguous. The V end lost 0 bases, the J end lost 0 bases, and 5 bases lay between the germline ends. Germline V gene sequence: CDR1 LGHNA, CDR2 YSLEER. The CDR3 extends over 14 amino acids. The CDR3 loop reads CASSQDRSNYGYTF. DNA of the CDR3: TGCGCCAGCAGCCAAGACAGGTCTAACTATGGCTACACCTTC.

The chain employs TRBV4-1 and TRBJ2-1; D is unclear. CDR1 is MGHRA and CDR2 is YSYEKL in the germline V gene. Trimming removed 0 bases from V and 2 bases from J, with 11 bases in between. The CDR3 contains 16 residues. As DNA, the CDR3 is TGCGCCAGCAGCCAAGATGCAGGCCAAGCCTACAATGAGCAGTTCTTC. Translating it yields CASSQDAGQAYNEQFF.

Here the CDR3 DNA reads TGTGCCAGTAGTATAGTCGGGTTAGCGGGAGAGAACTACAATGAGCAGTTCTTC. Its protein product is CASSIVGLAGENYNEQFF. The V gene is TRBV19, the J gene TRBJ2-1; TRBD2 aligns across 9 bases. The germline gives CDR1 LNHDA, CDR2 SQIVND (reference sequence). The CDR3 contains 18 residues. With 1 base clipped from V and 3 bases from J, the junction kept 10 bases outside the gene matches. Based on the CDR3 plus reference TRBV19 and TRBJ2-1, the full variable domain is DGGITQSPKYLFRKEGQNVTLSCEQNLNHDAMYWYRQDPGQGLRLIYYSQIVNDFQKGDIAEGYSVSREKKESFPLTVTSAQKNPTAFYLCASSIVGLAGENYNEQFFGPGTRLTVL.

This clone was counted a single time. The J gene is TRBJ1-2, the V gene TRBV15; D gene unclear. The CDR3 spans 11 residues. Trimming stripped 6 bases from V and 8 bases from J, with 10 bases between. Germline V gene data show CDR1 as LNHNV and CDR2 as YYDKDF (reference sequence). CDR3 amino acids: CATSGVGGYTF. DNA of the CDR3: TGTGCCACCAGTGGTGTCGGAGGCTACACCTTC.

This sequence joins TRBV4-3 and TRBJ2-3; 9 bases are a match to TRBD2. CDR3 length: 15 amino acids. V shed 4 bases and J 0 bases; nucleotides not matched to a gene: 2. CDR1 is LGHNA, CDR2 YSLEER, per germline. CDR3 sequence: CASSPGTSSTDTQYF. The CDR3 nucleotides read TGCGCCAGCAGCCCGGGGACTAGCAGCACAGATACGCAGTATTTT.

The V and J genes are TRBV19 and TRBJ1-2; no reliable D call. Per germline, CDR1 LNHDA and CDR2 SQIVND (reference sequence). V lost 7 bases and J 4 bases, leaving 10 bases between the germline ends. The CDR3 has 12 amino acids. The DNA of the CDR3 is TGTGCCAGTACACCGGGTTTCTATGGCTACACCTTC. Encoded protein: CASTPGFYGYTF. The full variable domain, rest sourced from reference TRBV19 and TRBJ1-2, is DGGITQSPKYLFRKEGQNVTLSCEQNLNHDAMYWYRQDPGQGLRLIYYSQIVNDFQKGDIAEGYSVSREKKESFPLTVTSAQKNPTAFYLCASTPGFYGYTFGSGTRLTVV.

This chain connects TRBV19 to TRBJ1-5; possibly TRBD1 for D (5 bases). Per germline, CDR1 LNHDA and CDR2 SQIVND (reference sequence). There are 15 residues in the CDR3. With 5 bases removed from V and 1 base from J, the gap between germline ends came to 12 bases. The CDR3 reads CASSPPRGSNQPQHF. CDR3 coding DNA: TGTGCCAGTAGTCCCCCCCGGGGCAGCAATCAGCCCCAGCATTTT.

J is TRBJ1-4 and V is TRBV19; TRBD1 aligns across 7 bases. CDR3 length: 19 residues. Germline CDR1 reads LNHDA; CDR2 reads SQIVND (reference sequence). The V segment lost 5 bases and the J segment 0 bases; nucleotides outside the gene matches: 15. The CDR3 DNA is TGTGCCAGTAGTCCCAGGGACAGTAACACGCCCGCAACTAATGAAAAACTGTTTTTT. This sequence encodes CASSPRDSNTPATNEKLFF. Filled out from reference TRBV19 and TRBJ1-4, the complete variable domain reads DGGITQSPKYLFRKEGQNVTLSCEQNLNHDAMYWYRQDPGQGLRLIYYSQIVNDFQKGDIAEGYSVSREKKESFPLTVTSAQKNPTAFYLCASSPRDSNTPATNEKLFFGSGTQLSVL.

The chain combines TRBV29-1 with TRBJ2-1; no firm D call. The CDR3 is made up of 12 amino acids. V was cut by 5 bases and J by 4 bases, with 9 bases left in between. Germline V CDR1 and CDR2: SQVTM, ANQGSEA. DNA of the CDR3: TGCAGCGTTTCGACGGTGTACAATGAGCAGTTCTTC. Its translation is CSVSTVYNEQFF.

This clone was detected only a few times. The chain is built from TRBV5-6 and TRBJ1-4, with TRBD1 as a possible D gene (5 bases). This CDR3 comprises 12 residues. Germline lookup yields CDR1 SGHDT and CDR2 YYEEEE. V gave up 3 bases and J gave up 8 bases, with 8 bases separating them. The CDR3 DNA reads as TGTGCCAGCAGCTCCGGGGGGGAAAAACTGTTTTTT. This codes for CASSSGGEKLFF.

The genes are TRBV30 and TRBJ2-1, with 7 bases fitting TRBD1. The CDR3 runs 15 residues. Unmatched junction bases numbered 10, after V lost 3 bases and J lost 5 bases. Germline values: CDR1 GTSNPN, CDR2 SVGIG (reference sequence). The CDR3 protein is CAWSSHRGGNNEQFF. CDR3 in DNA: TGTGCCTGGAGCTCTCACAGGGGTGGTAACAATGAGCAGTTCTTC.

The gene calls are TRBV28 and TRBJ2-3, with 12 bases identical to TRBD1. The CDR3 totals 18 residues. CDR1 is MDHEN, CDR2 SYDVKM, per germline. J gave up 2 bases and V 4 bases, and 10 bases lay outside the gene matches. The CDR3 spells CASSSNWDRGLNTDTQYF. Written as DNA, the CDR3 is TGTGCCAGCAGTTCTAACTGGGACAGGGGGCTCAACACAGATACGCAGTATTTT.

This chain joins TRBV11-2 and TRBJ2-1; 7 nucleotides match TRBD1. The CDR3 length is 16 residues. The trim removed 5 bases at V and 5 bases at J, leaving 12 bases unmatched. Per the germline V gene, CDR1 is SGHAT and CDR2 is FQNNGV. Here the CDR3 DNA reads TGTGCCAGCAGCCCCGTGGTCGACAGGGTTCACAATGAGCAGTTCTTC. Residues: CASSPVVDRVHNEQFF.

This chain's CDR3 is CASSLDRANEQFF. CDR3 nucleotide sequence: TGTGCCAGCAGTTTGGACAGAGCCAATGAGCAGTTCTTC. The chain joins TRBV27 to TRBJ2-1; TRBD1 is a possible D gene (6 bases). The CDR3 sequence is 13 residues long. Per germline, CDR1 MNHEY and CDR2 SMNVEV (reference sequence). The ends were cut back, 3 bases at V and 6 bases at J, with 9 bases in the middle.

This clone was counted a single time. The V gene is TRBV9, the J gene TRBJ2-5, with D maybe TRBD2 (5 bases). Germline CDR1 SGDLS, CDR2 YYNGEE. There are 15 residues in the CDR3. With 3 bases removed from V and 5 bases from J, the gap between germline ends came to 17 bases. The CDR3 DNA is TGTGCCAGCAGCGCCTCGGGGAGTCTGGGGGAGACCCAGTACTTC. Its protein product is CASSASGSLGETQYF.

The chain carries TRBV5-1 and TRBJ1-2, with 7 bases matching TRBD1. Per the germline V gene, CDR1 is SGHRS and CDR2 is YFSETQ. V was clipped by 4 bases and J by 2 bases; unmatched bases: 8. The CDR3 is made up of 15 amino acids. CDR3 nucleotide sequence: TGCGCCAGCAGCATCTACCCACAGGGGAACTATGGCTACACCTTC. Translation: CASSIYPQGNYGYTF.

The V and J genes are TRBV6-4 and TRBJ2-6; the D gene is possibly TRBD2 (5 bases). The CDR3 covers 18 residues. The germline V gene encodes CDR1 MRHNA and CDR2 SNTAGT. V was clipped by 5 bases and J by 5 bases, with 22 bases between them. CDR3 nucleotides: TGTGCCAGCAGTCTAGCCAGCTCACGACAAAGTCGGGCCAACGTCCTGACTTTC. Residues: CASSLASSRQSRANVLTF.

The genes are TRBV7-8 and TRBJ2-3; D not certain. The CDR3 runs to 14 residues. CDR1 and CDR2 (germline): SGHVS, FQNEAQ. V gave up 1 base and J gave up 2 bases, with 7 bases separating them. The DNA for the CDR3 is TGTGCCAGCAGCTTAGGACTCATCACAGATACGCAGTATTTT. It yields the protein CASSLGLITDTQYF.

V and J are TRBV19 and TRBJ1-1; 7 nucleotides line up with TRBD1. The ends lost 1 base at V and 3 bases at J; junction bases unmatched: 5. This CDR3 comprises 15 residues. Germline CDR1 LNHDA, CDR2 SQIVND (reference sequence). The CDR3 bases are TGTGCCAGTAGTATAGGCGACAGGGTGGACACTGAAGCTTTCTTT. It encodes CASSIGDRVDTEAFF.

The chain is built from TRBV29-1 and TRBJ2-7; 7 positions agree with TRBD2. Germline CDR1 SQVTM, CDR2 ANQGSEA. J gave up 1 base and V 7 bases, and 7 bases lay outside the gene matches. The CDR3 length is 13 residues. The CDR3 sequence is CSAVLAESYEQYF. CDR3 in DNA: TGCAGCGCCGTTCTAGCGGAATCCTACGAGCAGTACTTC.

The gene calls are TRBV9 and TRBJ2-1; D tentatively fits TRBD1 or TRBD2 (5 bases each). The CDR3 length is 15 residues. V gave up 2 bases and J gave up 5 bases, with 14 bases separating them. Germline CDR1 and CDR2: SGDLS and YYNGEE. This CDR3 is CASSVSGTADNEQFF. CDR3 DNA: TGTGCCAGCAGCGTTTCCGGGACGGCAGACAATGAGCAGTTCTTC.

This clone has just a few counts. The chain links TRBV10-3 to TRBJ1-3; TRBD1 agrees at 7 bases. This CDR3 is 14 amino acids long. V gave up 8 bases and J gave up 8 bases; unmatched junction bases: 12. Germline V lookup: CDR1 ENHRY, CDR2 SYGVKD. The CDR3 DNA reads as TGTGCCATCGGGTCACAGGGGCCGTCGGACACCATATATTTT. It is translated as CAIGSQGPSDTIYF.

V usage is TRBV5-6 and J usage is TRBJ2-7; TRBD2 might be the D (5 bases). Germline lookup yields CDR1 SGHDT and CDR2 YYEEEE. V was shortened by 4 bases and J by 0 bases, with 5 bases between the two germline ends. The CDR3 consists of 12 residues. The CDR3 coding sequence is TGTGCCAGCAGCGGGAGCTCCTACGAGCAGTACTTC. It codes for CASSGSSYEQYF.

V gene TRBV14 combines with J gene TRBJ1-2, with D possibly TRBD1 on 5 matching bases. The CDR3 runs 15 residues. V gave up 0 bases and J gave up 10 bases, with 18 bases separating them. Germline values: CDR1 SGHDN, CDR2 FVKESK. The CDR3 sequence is CASSQDWFSQDNYTF. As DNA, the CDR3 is TGTGCCAGCAGCCAAGATTGGTTTAGTCAGGACAACTACACCTTC.

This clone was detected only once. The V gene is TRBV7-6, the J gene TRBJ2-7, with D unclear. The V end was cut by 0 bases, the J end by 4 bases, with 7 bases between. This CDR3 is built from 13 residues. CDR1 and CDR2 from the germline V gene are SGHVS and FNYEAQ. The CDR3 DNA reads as TGTGCCAGCAGCTTAGCGTGCCGATACGAGCAGTACTTC. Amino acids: CASSLACRYEQYF.